This note documents a single T cell receptor (beta chain) sequence. Its antigen is not identified. The sample originates from a study of cytomegalovirus exposure and HLA in healthy donors. Findings of the study overall: When the data were analyzed later, several of the most significant clusters appeared to be linked to common viral pathogens.

It was with 60 Vbeta and 13 Jbeta primers that the PCR ran. Produced via immunoSEQ multiplex PCR; TCRdb's table is partial and in-frame only. The sample records about 270,000 clones, approximately 90% being singletons. Material for sequencing was PBMCs. This sequence was found in a man aged 40-49 years in good health and CMV-seropositive.

DNA of the CDR3: TGTGCCAGCAGTGGTCGAGGAGCGGGAGGGAGCGAGCAGTACTTC. Its translation is CASSGRGAGGSEQYF. V gene TRBV2 combines with J gene TRBJ2-7, with 10 bases that match TRBD2. Germline CDR1 is SNHLY and CDR2 is FYNNEI. CDR3 length equals 15 residues. The J segment lost 6 bases and the V segment lost 4 bases, leaving 9 bases of the junction unmatched.